This TCR beta chain was sequenced during a study of cytomegalovirus exposure and HLA in healthy donors. General study findings and limits: In a later analysis, first-cohort TCR clusters were found to tend to co-occur in the 120 or so validation repertoires.

Some clones are missing from TCRdb's copy, which holds only in-frame ones; the method was immunoSEQ multiplex PCR. Of 200,000 to 250,000 clones detected, roughly 91% appear once; the ten largest clones hold 1.5% to 2.5%. Separation from the approximately 660-subject first cohort characterized the roughly 110-subject validation cohort, to which the donors belonged. The V gene's germline CDR1 is MDHEN and CDR2 SYDVKM. The CDR3 is 14 amino acids. Trimming took 3 bases from V and 9 from J; bases not matched to a gene: 8. With regard to this clone: Its antigen is not identified.

The V and J genes are TRBV28 and TRBJ2-1; 7 nucleotides match TRBD1. This TCR was recovered from a woman aged 18 to 35 in good health and CMV-seropositive. What was sequenced was PBMCs. The CDR3 sequence: CASSFINRGTEQFF. The CDR3 bases are TGTGCCAGCAGTTTTATTAACAGGGGAACTGAGCAGTTCTTC.